This T cell receptor (beta chain) was obtained from a study of regulatory T cells in long-lasting Graves disease. General study points: Investigators studied peripheral blood only, not thyroid tissue. Favored usage of TRBV28, TRBJ1-2 and TRBJ2-5 was recorded in persistent disease.

Construction of the TCR beta libraries employed iRepertoire HTBI primers in conjunction with Arm-PCR of CDR3 regions. A single record per CDR3 protein comes from TCRdb applying MiXCR to the multiplex PCR reads. The table shows over 650,000 distinct CDR3 sequences, with approximately 29% occurring only once. This sample's time point: persistent/refractory GD, antithyroid drugs over 5 years with positive TRAb. The TCR library was prepared using RNA isolated from PBMCs. The patients included were those that came from an endocrinology department in Xi'an, China. Trimming stripped 5 bases from V and 2 bases from J, with 10 bases between. From germline, CDR1 is MDHEN and CDR2 SYDVKM. CDR3 size: 13 residues. This clonotype was counted ten times or more. Antigen unknown.

This clonotype originated in a female donor with Graves disease. The chain is built from TRBV28 and TRBJ2-7; TRBD1 is a possible D gene (6 bases). Specimen: peripheral blood mononuclear cells (PBMCs), collected when the disease was refractory, from a patient treated with antithyroid drugs. The CDR3 is CASSQGFTYEQYF. The CDR3 DNA follows: TGTGCCAGCAGTCAGGGGTTCACCTACGAGCAGTACTTC. The whole variable domain, remainder taken from reference TRBV28 and TRBJ2-7, is DVKVTQSSRYLVKRTGEKVFLECVQDMDHENMFWYRQDPGLGLRLIYFSYDVKMKEKGDIPEGYSVSREKKERFSLILESASTNQTSMYLCASSQGFTYEQYFGPGTRLTVT.